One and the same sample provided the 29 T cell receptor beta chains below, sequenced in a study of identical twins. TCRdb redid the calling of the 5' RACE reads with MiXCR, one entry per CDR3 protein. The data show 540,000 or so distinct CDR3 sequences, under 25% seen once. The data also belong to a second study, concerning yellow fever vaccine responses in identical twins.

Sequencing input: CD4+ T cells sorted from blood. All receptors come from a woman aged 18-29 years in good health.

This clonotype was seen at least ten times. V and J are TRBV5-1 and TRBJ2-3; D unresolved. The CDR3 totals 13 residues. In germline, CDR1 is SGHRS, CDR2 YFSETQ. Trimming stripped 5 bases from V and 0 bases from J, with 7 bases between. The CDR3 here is CASRDGSTDTQYF. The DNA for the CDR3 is TGCGCCAGCAGAGACGGTAGCACAGATACGCAGTATTTT.

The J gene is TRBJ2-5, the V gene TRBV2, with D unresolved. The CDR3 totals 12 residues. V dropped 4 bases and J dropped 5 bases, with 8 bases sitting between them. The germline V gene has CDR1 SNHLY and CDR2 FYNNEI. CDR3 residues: CASSGQLETQYF. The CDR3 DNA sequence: TGTGCCAGCAGTGGTCAGTTGGAGACCCAGTACTTC.

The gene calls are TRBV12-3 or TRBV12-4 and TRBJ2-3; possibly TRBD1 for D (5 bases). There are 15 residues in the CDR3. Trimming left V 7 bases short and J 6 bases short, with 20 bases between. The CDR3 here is CASTTLGGAGDTQYF. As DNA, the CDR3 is TGTGCCAGCACCACTTTGGGTGGGGCAGGGGATACGCAGTATTTT.

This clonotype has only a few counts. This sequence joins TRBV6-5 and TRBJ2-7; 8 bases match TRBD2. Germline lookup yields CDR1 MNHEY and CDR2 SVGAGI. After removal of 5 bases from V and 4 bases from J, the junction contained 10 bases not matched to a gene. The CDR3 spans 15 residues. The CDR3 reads CASSHQAGVAYEQYF. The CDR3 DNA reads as TGTGCCAGCAGTCACCAAGCGGGAGTTGCATACGAGCAGTACTTC.

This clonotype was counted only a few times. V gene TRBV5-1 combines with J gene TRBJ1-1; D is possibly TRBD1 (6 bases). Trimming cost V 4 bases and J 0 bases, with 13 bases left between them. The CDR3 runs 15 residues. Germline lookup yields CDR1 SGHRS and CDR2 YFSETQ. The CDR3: CASSLHRELNTEAFF. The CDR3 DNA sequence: TGCGCCAGCAGCCTACACAGGGAATTGAACACTGAAGCTTTCTTT.

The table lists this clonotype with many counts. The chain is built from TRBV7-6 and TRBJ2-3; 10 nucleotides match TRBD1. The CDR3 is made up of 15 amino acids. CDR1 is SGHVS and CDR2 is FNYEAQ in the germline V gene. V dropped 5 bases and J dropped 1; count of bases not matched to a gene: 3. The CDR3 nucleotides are TGTGCCAGCAGCCCCGGGACAGGGGGCACAGATACGCAGTATTTT. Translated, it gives CASSPGTGGTDTQYF. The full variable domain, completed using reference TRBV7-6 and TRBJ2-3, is GAGVSQSPRYKVTKRGQDVALRCDPISGHVSLYWYRQALGQGPEFLTYFNYEAQQDKSGLPNDRFSAERPEGSISTLTIQRTEQRDSAMYRCASSPGTGGTDTQYFGPGTRLTVL.

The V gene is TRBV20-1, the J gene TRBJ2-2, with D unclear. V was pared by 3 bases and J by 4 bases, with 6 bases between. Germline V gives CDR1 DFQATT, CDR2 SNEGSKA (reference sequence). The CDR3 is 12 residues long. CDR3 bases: TGCAGTGCTAGTAAGGGCACCGGGGAGCTGTTTTTT. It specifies CSASKGTGELFF.

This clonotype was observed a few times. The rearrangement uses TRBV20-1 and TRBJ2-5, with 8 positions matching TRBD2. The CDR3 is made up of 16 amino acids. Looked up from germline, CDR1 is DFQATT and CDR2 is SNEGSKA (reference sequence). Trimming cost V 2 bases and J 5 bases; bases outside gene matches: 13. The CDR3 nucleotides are TGCAGTGCTAGAACCCTAGCGGGTTCAAGGCGGGAGACCCAGTACTTC. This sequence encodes CSARTLAGSRRETQYF.

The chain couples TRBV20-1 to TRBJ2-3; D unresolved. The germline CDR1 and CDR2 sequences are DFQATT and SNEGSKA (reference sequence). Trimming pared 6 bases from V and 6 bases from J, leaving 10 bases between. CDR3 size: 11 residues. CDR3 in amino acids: CSASPLDTQYF. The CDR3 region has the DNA TGCAGTGCCAGCCCCTTGGATACGCAGTATTTT.

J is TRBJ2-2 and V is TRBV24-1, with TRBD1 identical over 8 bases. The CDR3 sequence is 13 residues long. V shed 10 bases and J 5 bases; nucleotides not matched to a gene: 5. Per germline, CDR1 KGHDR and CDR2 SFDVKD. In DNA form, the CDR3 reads TGTGCCACATCGGACAGGGCGACCGGGGAGCTGTTTTTT. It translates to CATSDRATGELFF.

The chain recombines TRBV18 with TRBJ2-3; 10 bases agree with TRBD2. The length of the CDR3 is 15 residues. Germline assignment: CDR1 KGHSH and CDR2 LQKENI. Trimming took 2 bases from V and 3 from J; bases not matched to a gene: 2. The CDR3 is CASSPKAGGTDTQYF. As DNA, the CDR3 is TGTGCCAGCTCACCAAAAGCGGGAGGGACAGATACGCAGTATTTT.

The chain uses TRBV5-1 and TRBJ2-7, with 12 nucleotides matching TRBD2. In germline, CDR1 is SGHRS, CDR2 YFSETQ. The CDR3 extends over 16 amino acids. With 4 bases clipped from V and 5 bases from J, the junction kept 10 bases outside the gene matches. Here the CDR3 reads CASSQTSGSALNEQYF. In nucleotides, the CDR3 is TGCGCCAGCAGCCAGACTAGCGGGAGTGCACTTAACGAGCAGTACTTC.

The CDR3 coding sequence is TGTGCCAGCAGTCACAGGGGGAGCACAGATACGCAGTATTTT. Translated: CASSHRGSTDTQYF. V usage is TRBV12-3 or TRBV12-4 and J usage is TRBJ2-3; 8 positions match TRBD1. This CDR3 comprises 14 residues. The trim removed 5 bases at V and 0 bases at J, leaving 1 base unmatched.

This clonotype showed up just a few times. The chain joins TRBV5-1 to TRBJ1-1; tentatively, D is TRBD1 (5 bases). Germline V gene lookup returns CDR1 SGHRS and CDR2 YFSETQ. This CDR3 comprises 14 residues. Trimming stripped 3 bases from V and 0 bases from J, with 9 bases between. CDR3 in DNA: TGCGCCAGCAGCTCATTGACAGTGAACACTGAAGCTTTCTTT. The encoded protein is CASSSLTVNTEAFF.

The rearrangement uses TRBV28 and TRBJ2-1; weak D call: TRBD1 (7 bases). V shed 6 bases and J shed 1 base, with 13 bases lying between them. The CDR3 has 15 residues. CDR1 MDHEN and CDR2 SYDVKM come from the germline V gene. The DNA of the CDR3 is TGTGCCAGCAGGACACAGGGGACTTCCTACAATGAGCAGTTCTTC. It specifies CASRTQGTSYNEQFF.

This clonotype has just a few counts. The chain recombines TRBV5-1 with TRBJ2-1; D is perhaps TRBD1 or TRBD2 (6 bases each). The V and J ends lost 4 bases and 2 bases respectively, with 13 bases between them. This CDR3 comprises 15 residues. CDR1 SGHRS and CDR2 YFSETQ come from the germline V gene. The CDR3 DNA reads TGCGCCAGCAGCCCGGAGGGGGGCCCCTACAATGAGCAGTTCTTC. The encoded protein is CASSPEGGPYNEQFF.

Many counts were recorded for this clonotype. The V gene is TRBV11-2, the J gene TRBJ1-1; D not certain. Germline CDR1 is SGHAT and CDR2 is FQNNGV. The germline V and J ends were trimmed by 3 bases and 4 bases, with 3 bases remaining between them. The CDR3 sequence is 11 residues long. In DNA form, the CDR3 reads TGTGCCAGCAGCTTTAGCACTGAAGCTTTCTTT. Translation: CASSFSTEAFF.

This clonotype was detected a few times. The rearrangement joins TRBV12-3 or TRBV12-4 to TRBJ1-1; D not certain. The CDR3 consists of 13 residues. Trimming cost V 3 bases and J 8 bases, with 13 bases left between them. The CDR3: CASSFMGSVEAFF. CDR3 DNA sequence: TGTGCCAGCAGTTTCATGGGGTCGGTGGAAGCTTTCTTT.

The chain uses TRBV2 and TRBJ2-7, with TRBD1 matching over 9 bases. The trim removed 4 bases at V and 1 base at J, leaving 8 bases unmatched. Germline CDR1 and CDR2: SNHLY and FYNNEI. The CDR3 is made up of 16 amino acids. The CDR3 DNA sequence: TGTGCCAGCAGTGGAGGGACAGGGTCAAGTTCCTACGAGCAGTACTTC. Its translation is CASSGGTGSSSYEQYF.

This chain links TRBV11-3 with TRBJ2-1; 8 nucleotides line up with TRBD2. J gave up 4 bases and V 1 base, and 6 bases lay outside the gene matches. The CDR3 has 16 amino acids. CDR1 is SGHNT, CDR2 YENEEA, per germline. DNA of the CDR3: TGTGCCAGCAGCTTAGTTTTAAGCGGGAGTTACAATGAGCAGTTCTTC. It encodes CASSLVLSGSYNEQFF.

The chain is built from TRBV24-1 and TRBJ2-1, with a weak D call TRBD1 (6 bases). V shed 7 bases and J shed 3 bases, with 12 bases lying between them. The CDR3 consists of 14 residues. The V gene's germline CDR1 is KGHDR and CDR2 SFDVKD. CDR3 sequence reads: CATRKGEHYNEQFF. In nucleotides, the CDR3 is TGTGCCACCAGGAAGGGGGAGCACTACAATGAGCAGTTCTTC.

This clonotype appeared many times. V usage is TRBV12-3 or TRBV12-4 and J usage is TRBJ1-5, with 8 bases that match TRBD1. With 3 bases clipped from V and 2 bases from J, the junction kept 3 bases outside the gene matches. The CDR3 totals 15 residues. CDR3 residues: CASSFSTGGNQPQHF. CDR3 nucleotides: TGTGCCAGCAGTTTCTCGACAGGGGGCAATCAGCCCCAGCATTTT.

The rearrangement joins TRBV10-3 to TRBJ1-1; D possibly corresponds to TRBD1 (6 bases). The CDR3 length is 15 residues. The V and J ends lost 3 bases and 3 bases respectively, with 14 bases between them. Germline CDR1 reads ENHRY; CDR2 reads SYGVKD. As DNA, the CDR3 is TGTGCCATCAGTGACACAGGGAAATCGGACACTGAAGCTTTCTTT. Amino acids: CAISDTGKSDTEAFF.

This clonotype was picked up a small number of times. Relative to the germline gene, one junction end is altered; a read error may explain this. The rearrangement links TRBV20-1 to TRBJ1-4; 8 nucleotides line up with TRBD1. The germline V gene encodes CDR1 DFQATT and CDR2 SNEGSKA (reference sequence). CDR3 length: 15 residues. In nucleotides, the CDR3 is TGCAGTGCTAGGGAAACAGGGGGGAGCAATGGAAAACTGTTTTTT. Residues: CSARETGGSNGKLFF.

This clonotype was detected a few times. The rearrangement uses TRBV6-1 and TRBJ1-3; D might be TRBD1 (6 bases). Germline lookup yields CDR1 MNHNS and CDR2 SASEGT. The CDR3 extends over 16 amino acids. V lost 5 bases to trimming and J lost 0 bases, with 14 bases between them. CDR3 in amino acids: CASSQGLGGSGNTIYF. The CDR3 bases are TGTGCCAGCAGTCAGGGGTTGGGAGGCTCTGGAAACACCATATATTTT.

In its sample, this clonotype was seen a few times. CDR3 in DNA: TGTGCCAGCAGCTTAAGGCTAGCGGTCTACGAGCAGTACTTC. Translating gives CASSLRLAVYEQYF. The chain joins TRBV7-8 to TRBJ2-7; TRBD2 agrees at 7 bases. The V gene end was trimmed by 2 bases and the J gene end by 3 bases; junction bases not matched to a gene: 4. The length of the CDR3 is 14 residues. The germline V gene has CDR1 SGHVS and CDR2 FQNEAQ.

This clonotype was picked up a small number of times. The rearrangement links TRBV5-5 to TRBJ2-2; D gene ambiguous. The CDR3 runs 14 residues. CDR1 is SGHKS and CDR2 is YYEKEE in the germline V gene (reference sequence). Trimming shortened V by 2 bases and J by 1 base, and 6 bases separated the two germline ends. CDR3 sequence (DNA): TGTGCCAGCAGCTTTGGGGTGAACACCGGGGAGCTGTTTTTT. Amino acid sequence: CASSFGVNTGELFF.

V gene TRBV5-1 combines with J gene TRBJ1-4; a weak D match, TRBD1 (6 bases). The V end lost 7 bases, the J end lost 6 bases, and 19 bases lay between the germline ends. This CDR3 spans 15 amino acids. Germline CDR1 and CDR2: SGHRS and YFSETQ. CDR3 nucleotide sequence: TGCGCCAGCCGGGACAAGGGACTCTTAGATGAAAAACTGTTTTTT. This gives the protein CASRDKGLLDEKLFF.

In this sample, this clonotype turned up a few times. The CDR3 spells CSARVGTKGTDTQYF. The CDR3 DNA follows: TGCAGTGCTAGAGTCGGCACAAAAGGCACAGATACGCAGTATTTT. The chain employs TRBV20-1 and TRBJ2-3; no firm D call. V lost 1 base to trimming and J lost 1 base, with 12 bases between them. Germline V gives CDR1 DFQATT, CDR2 SNEGSKA (reference sequence). This CDR3 comprises 15 residues.